The 9 T cell receptor beta chains reported below all come from one sample, sequenced in a study of blood T cell repertoires in COVID-19. Repertoires were generated with immunoSEQ multiplex PCR, while TCRdb's copy carries only in-frame clones and drops some. The data hold some 210,000 clones, with 80% to 90% observed a single time. Material: peripheral blood. The receptor set was obtained from a woman between 65 and 79 years old with active or convalescent COVID-19.

The rearrangement joins TRBV18 to TRBJ2-5; possible D gene TRBD2, 6 bases. V shed 2 bases and J shed 5 bases, with 15 bases lying between them. This CDR3 is built from 15 residues. Germline V gives CDR1 KGHSH, CDR2 LQKENI. The CDR3 protein is CASSPSTSPAETQYF. CDR3 in DNA: TGTGCCAGCTCACCAAGCACTAGCCCCGCGGAGACCCAGTACTTC.

The chain joins TRBV19 to TRBJ1-2; unclear D gene. The CDR3 has 13 amino acids. Trimming removed 5 bases at V and 7 bases at J, with 14 bases between. Germline lookup yields CDR1 LNHDA and CDR2 SQIVND (reference sequence). The CDR3 DNA is TGTGCCAGTAGTCTCGGGTCGGTACGTGGCTACACCTTC. Its protein is CASSLGSVRGYTF. Supplemented by reference TRBV19 and TRBJ1-2, the full variable domain reads DGGITQSPKYLFRKEGQNVTLSCEQNLNHDAMYWYRQDPGQGLRLIYYSQIVNDFQKGDIAEGYSVSREKKESFPLTVTSAQKNPTAFYLCASSLGSVRGYTFGSGTRLTVV.

This chain links TRBV24-1 with TRBJ2-7; a possible D gene is TRBD1 (5 bases). Trimming left V 5 bases short and J 5 bases short, with 9 bases between. CDR3 length: 12 amino acids. Germline V gene lookup returns CDR1 KGHDR and CDR2 SFDVKD. This CDR3 is CATSGVDNEQYF. The CDR3 bases are TGTGCCACCAGTGGAGTGGACAACGAGCAGTACTTC.

There are a few counts of this clone. V gene TRBV19 combines with J gene TRBJ1-5; TRBD1 is a possible D gene (6 bases). Trimming removed 5 bases from V and 7 bases from J, with 18 bases in between. In germline, CDR1 is LNHDA, CDR2 SQIVND (reference sequence). The CDR3 is 15 residues long. This CDR3 reads CASSEGTGLYQPQHF. The CDR3 DNA reads TGTGCCAGTAGTGAGGGTACAGGGTTGTACCAGCCCCAGCATTTT.

This rearrangement joins TRBV25-1 to TRBJ2-1; TRBD1 matches 11 bases. V lost 2 bases and J lost 5; bases outside the gene matches: 5. Germline values: CDR1 MGHDK, CDR2 SYGVNS. The CDR3 spans 16 residues. The CDR3 spells CASSEQDRGRHNEQFF. The CDR3 DNA follows: TGTGCCAGCAGTGAACAGGACAGGGGGCGCCACAATGAGCAGTTCTTC. Using reference TRBV25-1 and TRBJ2-1 for the parts outside the CDR3, the full variable domain is EADIYQTPRYLVIGTGKKITLECSQTMGHDKMYWYQQDPGMELHLIHYSYGVNSTEKGDLSSESTVSRIRTEHFPLTLESARPSHTSQYLCASSEQDRGRHNEQFFGPGTRLTVL.

This clone appeared a few times. This chain links TRBV10-3 with TRBJ1-5; 9 bases line up with TRBD1. The length of the CDR3 is 15 residues. Germline V gives CDR1 ENHRY, CDR2 SYGVKD. With V trimmed by 5 bases and J by 6 bases, 8 bases remained unmatched. The CDR3: CAISWGQGGGQPQHF. In nucleotides, the CDR3 is TGTGCCATCAGTTGGGGACAGGGTGGAGGTCAGCCCCAGCATTTT.

This clone occurred a few times. The V call is TRBV4-1, the J call TRBJ2-1, with 8 bases that match TRBD1. V trimming: 0 bases; J trimming: 7 bases; junction bases outside the gene matches: 5. This CDR3 is built from 15 residues. Germline V gives CDR1 MGHRA, CDR2 YSYEKL. Written as DNA, the CDR3 is TGCGCCAGCAGCCAAGACCGGACAGGGAAGAATGAGCAGTTCTTC. Its protein is CASSQDRTGKNEQFF.

This chain uses TRBV7-2 with TRBJ1-5; D not resolved. The CDR3 runs 14 residues. Per germline, CDR1 SGHTA and CDR2 FQGNSA. Trimming took 5 bases from V and 7 from J, leaving 15 bases between them. This CDR3 is CASSPSSRAQPQHF. As DNA, the CDR3 is TGTGCCAGCAGCCCTAGCAGTAGGGCCCAGCCCCAGCATTTT.

The gene calls are TRBV6-5 and TRBJ1-1, with TRBD1 matching 7 bases. The CDR3 is 16 amino acids. The junction had 8 bases not matched to a gene; V was cut back by 3 bases and J by 1 base. The germline V gene has CDR1 MNHEY and CDR2 SVGAGI. CDR3: CASSYSIRQGNTEAFF. The CDR3, as DNA: TGTGCCAGCAGTTATAGTATAAGACAGGGGAACACTGAAGCTTTCTTT.